The entry that follows covers one T cell receptor beta chain sequence. In the source study's methods: Amplified reference gene primers provided the basis for estimating nucleated cell counts. The data were produced by immunoSEQ multiplex PCR, yet TCRdb's version contains in-frame clones alone and is incomplete. That table is the source of V, J and clone size, and D and trimming were worked out from the DNA. The table includes about 40,000 clones, approximately 90% detected once. During active infection, Seattle patients enrolled and were then monitored through disease. This entry is derived from a study of blood T cell repertoires in COVID-19. Turning to the study itself: Collection of acute and convalescent COVID-19 samples took place in the United States, Italy and Spain. PBMCs, B-cell-depleted T cells, or T cells were the source of the cDNA or gDNA that made up the material.

Germline V gene lookup returns CDR1 MNHEY and CDR2 SMNVEV (reference sequence). This CDR3 is built from 16 residues. The V end was cut by 2 bases, the J end by 4 bases, with 12 bases between. The chain combines TRBV27 with TRBJ1-6; D ambiguous. This TCR was recovered from a man aged 55 to 70 with COVID-19, enrolled during active disease. The sequenced sample consisted of peripheral blood. CDR3 in DNA: TGTGCCAGCAGTTTAGATCCAGATCCTTATAATTCACCCCTCCACTTT. As protein: CASSLDPDPYNSPLHF.